These 4 T cell receptor beta chains came from one sample sequenced in a study of T cell responses to AZD1222 COVID-19 vaccine. The repertoire was sequenced with immunoSEQ multiplex PCR; TCRdb's copy has only in-frame clones and lacks some. The sample has fewer than 110,000 clones; about 90% are singletons. The sample consisted of peripheral blood, taken on day 0 of AZD1222 vaccination. All receptors come from an adult in good health.

V is TRBV7-9 and J is TRBJ1-2; D gene uncertain. Deletions cut 0 bases from V and 1 base from J, with 12 bases between. Germline V gene lookup returns CDR1 SEHNR and CDR2 FQNEAQ (reference sequence). The CDR3 length is 16 residues. The CDR3 coding sequence is TGTGCCAGCAGCTTAGCGGTTCCAGCAGTTAACTATGGCTACACCTTC. This gives the protein CASSLAVPAVNYGYTF.

This clone was counted once. The chain uses TRBV2 and TRBJ1-2; D gene unclear. The ends were cut back, 3 bases at V and 0 bases at J, with 11 bases in the middle. The germline gives CDR1 SNHLY, CDR2 FYNNEI. The CDR3 spans 15 residues. The CDR3 DNA reads as TGTGCCAGCAGTGATCCTTCCTTCACTAACTATGGCTACACCTTC. It is translated as CASSDPSFTNYGYTF.

The V call is TRBV29-1, the J call TRBJ1-1; the D is unclear. Germline-derived CDR1 and CDR2 are SQVTM and ANQGSEA. There are 14 residues in the CDR3. Trimming removed 4 bases at V and 1 base at J, with 13 bases between. For the CDR3, the DNA is TGCAGCGTTGCGAGTGTCAGACCGAACACTGAAGCTTTCTTT. Translated: CSVASVRPNTEAFF.

J is TRBJ2-7 and V is TRBV6-6; TRBD2 aligns across 9 bases. The V gene's germline CDR1 is MNHNY and CDR2 SVGAGI (reference sequence). The CDR3 covers 13 residues. V trimming: 8 bases; J trimming: 3 bases; junction bases outside the gene matches: 5. This CDR3 is CASGLAGNYEQYF. DNA of the CDR3: TGTGCCAGCGGGCTAGCGGGGAACTACGAGCAGTACTTC.